The subject of this entry is one T cell receptor beta chain. This table comes from immunoSEQ multiplex PCR, and its TCRdb copy is limited to in-frame clones, with some not included. The sample has about 64,000 clones; 65% to 90% are singletons. Trimming at V came to 5 bases and at J to 2 bases, leaving 4 bases not matched to a gene. The CDR3 is made up of 14 amino acids. Germline values: CDR1 MDHEN, CDR2 SYDVKM. These data originate in a study of blood T cell repertoires in COVID-19. The sequenced sample consisted of peripheral blood. The chain employs TRBV28 and TRBJ2-3; 7 nucleotides match TRBD2. The receptor was derived from a man in his forties or fifties with acute or convalescent COVID-19. Here the CDR3 DNA reads TGTGCCAGCAGTAAGGCGGGGGTCACAGATACGCAGTATTTT. This gives the protein CASSKAGVTDTQYF.